Listed below are T cell receptor beta chains from one sample, sequenced in a study of shared clonotypes between healthy human individuals. Clones were sequenced by immunoSEQ multiplex PCR, and TCRdb holds only the in-frame ones, with some missing. The repertoire holds millions of clones, with 85% to 95% as singletons. The sequencing input was naive CD8+ T cells sorted from blood. These receptor sequences come from a man between 18 and 35 years old in good health. Each CDR3 is given with its conserved first and last residue. The order of the fields is J gene, V gene, clone size, D gene, CDR3 protein, CDR3 DNA. D genes are given only for firm matches. Clone size is given for some rows only: seen once, a few or many times, or a class if the clone is expanded.

>TRBJ2-5|TRBV5-8|NA|NA
CASGGPLSIETQYF
TGTGCCAGTGGGGGGCCTCTTTCGATTGAGACCCAGTACTTC
>TRBJ2-5|TRBV7-5|NA|NA
CARSLRYQETQYF
TGTGCCAGAAGCTTAAGGTACCAAGAGACCCAGTACTTC
>TRBJ2-7|TRBV11-2|NA|NA
CASSLVESYEQYF
TGTGCCAGCAGCCTCGTGGAATCCTACGAGCAGTACTTC
>TRBJ2-2|TRBV7-7|NA|NA
CASSPTLAGELFF
TGTGCTAGCAGCCCTACATTGGCCGGGGAGCTGTTTTTT
>TRBJ1-4|TRBV28|NA|NA
CASGVAGIPGELFF
TGTGCCAGCGGGGTGGCAGGGATCCCTGGGGAACTGTTTTTT
>TRBJ1-6|TRBV28|NA|NA
CASSLPDMPSPLHF
TGTGCCAGCAGTTTACCGGACATGCCGTCACCCCTCCACTTT
>TRBJ2-3|TRBV6-5|NA|TRBD2
CASRIERGQTDTQYF
TGTGCCAGCAGGATTGAGCGGGGGCAGACAGATACGCAGTATTTT
>TRBJ2-7|TRBV10-1|NA|TRBD1
CASSRDRGMSEQYF
TGCGCCAGCAGCCGGGACAGGGGTATGTCGGAGCAGTACTTC
>TRBJ2-7|TRBV9|NA|NA
CASSAGRGSYEQYF
TGTGCCAGCAGCGCAGGTCGGGGCTCCTACGAGCAGTACTTC
>TRBJ1-1|TRBV19|NA|NA
CASSGALNTEAFF
TGTGCCAGTTCAGGGGCGCTGAACACTGAAGCTTTCTTT
>TRBJ2-3|TRBV7-3|NA|NA
CASSLVKTDTQYF
TGTGCCAGCAGCTTAGTTAAGACAGATACGCAGTATTTT
>TRBJ2-3|TRBV5-6|NA|TRBD2
CASSLGLAGGTDTQYF
TGTGCCAGCAGCTTGGGACTAGCGGGAGGCACAGATACGCAGTATTTT
>TRBJ1-1|TRBV6-5|once|NA
CASILNTEAFF
TGTGCCAGCATTCTAAACACTGAAGCTTTCTTT
>TRBJ1-1|TRBV19|NA|NA
CASFSRGRWEAFF
TGTGCCAGTTTTTCACGGGGGCGGTGGGAAGCTTTCTTT
>TRBJ1-1|TRBV6-5|few|TRBD1
CASSYLGQGVDTEAFF
TGTGCCAGCAGTTACCTAGGACAGGGGGTGGACACTGAAGCTTTCTTT
>TRBJ2-5|TRBV9|NA|TRBD2
CASSPSGGGRWETQYF
TGTGCCAGCAGCCCCTCGGGGGGGGGTCGTTGGGAGACCCAGTACTTC
>TRBJ2-2|TRBV28|NA|TRBD2
CASSGAGANTGELFF
TGTGCCAGCAGTGGAGCGGGGGCGAACACCGGGGAGCTGTTTTTT
>TRBJ2-7|TRBV28|NA|TRBD1
CASTWGQGTYEQYF
TGTGCCAGCACCTGGGGACAGGGGACCTACGAGCAGTACTTC
>TRBJ1-5|TRBV28|NA|NA
CASSSDELTINSNQPQHF
TGTGCCAGCAGTTCGGACGAACTAACAATTAACAGCAATCAGCCCCAGCATTTT
>TRBJ2-2|TRBV5-4|NA|NA
CASSHEGNTGELFF
TGTGCCAGCAGCCATGAGGGGAACACCGGGGAGCTGTTTTTT
>TRBJ2-1|TRBV29-1|NA|TRBD1
CSVESVGTDYNEQFF
TGCAGCGTTGAATCTGTTGGGACAGACTACAATGAGCAGTTCTTC
>TRBJ2-7|TRBV27|NA|NA
CASGDFYEQYF
TGTGCCAGTGGGGATTTCTACGAGCAGTACTTC
>TRBJ1-2|TRBV11-2|NA|NA
CASSFEFGTPYYGYTF
TGTGCCAGCAGCTTCGAGTTTGGGACACCTTACTATGGCTACACCTTC
>TRBJ2-7|TRBV4-3|NA|NA
CASSHIQGGYEQYF
TGCGCCAGCAGCCATATACAGGGTGGCTACGAGCAGTACTTC
>TRBJ1-1|TRBV29-1|NA|NA
CSVESTEAFF
TGCAGCGTTGAGAGCACTGAAGCTTTCTTT
>TRBJ1-4|TRBV7-2|NA|TRBD1
CASSSGQGGEKLFF
TGTGCCAGCAGCTCCGGACAGGGGGGCGAAAAACTGTTTTTT
>TRBJ2-7|TRBV27|NA|TRBD1
CASSTTGTGSYEQYF
TGTGCCAGCAGTACTACCGGGACAGGCTCCTACGAGCAGTACTTC
>TRBJ1-2|TRBV30|NA|NA
CAWSPRGVGYGYTF
TGTGCCTGGAGTCCCCGGGGGGTCGGCTATGGCTATACCTTC
>TRBJ2-7|TRBV6-1|NA|NA
CASSEAGYQVDYEQYF
TGTGCCAGCAGTGAAGCAGGATATCAAGTTGACTACGAGCAGTACTTC
>TRBJ2-7|TRBV5-6|NA|NA
CASSLWEALYEQYF
TGTGCCAGCAGCTTATGGGAAGCTCTCTACGAGCAGTACTTC
>TRBJ2-3|TRBV12-2|once|NA
CASRLVPSGSVVTDTQYF
TGTGCAAGTCGCCTAGTCCCTAGCGGGAGTGTCGTCACAGATACGCAGTATTTT
>TRBJ1-1|TRBV27|NA|TRBD1
CASTHTGGDAEAFF
TGTGCCAGCACCCATACAGGGGGAGACGCTGAAGCTTTCTTT
>TRBJ1-1|TRBV6-5|NA|NA
CAIRQYLNTEAFF
TGTGCCATCAGGCAGTACTTGAACACTGAAGCTTTCTTT
>TRBJ1-5|TRBV7-7|NA|NA
CASSLVQGPNQPQHF
TGTGCTAGCAGCTTAGTACAGGGTCCTAATCAGCCCCAGCATTTT
>TRBJ1-4|TRBV10-3|NA|TRBD1
CAISESAGTEGFEEKLFF
TGTGCCATCAGTGAGAGCGCCGGGACAGAGGGATTTGAGGAAAAACTGTTTTTT
>TRBJ1-6|TRBV4-1|NA|TRBD1
CASSHKTGSTLNRGLHF
TGCGCCAGCAGCCATAAGACAGGGAGCACTCTAAACCGGGGCCTCCACTTT
>TRBJ2-7|TRBV29-1|NA|NA
CSVRGLYEQYF
TGCAGCGTCCGGGGCTTATACGAGCAGTACTTC
>TRBJ2-1|TRBV15|NA|TRBD1
CATSRDTGTGYEQFF
TGTGCCACCAGCAGAGACACCGGGACAGGGTATGAGCAGTTCTTC
>TRBJ2-7|TRBV28|NA|TRBD2
CASSSLGGAYEQYF
TGTGCCAGCAGTTCCCTGGGGGGGGCCTACGAGCAGTACTTC
>TRBJ2-3|TRBV6-5|NA|NA
CASSYALGGTDTQYF
TGTGCCAGCAGTTACGCTCTCGGAGGCACAGATACGCAGTATTTT
>TRBJ2-3|TRBV5-1|NA|TRBD2
CASSLSAGGPTDTQYF
TGCGCCAGCAGCTTGTCCGCGGGAGGACCCACAGATACGCAGTATTTT
>TRBJ1-4|TRBV9|NA|NA
CASSVVGTSEKLFF
TGTGCCAGCAGCGTAGTAGGGACCTCTGAAAAACTGTTTTTT
>TRBJ1-2|TRBV16|NA|TRBD1
CASSQWEDRNYGYTF
TGTGCCAGCAGCCAATGGGAGGACAGGAACTATGGCTACACCTTC
>TRBJ1-1|TRBV4-2|NA|NA
CASSQGERATEAFF
TGTGCCAGCAGCCAAGGGGAGAGGGCCACTGAAGCTTTCTTT
>TRBJ2-7|TRBV27|NA|TRBD2
CASNPGGGAHEQYF
TGTGCCAGCAACCCGGGCGGGGGGGCACACGAGCAGTACTTC
>TRBJ2-7|TRBV6-6|NA|NA
CASGAGPAYEQYF
TGTGCCAGCGGGGCGGGGCCGGCCTACGAGCAGTACTTC
>TRBJ1-1|TRBV7-3|NA|TRBD1
CASSWGQGNTEAFF
TGTGCCAGCAGCTGGGGACAGGGGAACACTGAAGCTTTCTTT
>TRBJ2-7|TRBV11-2|NA|NA
CASSLEVIAGVDYEQYF
TGTGCCAGCAGCTTAGAGGTGATCGCAGGGGTAGACTACGAGCAGTACTTC
>TRBJ1-1|TRBV6-6|NA|NA
CASSVNGGTEAFF
TGTGCCAGCAGTGTTAATGGGGGCACTGAAGCTTTCTTT
>TRBJ2-2|TRBV6-5|NA|NA
CASSTSGADTGELFF
TGTGCCAGCAGTACCTCGGGGGCTGACACCGGGGAGCTGTTTTTT
>TRBJ1-4|TRBV28|NA|NA
CASGTNEKLFF
TGTGCCAGCGGCACTAATGAAAAACTGTTTTTT
>TRBJ1-6|TRBV28|NA|NA
CASSLPEFNSPLHF
TGTGCCAGCAGTTTACCAGAATTTAATTCACCCCTCCACTTT
>TRBJ2-3|TRBV9|NA|TRBD1
CASSPWAGGPTDTQYF
TGTGCCAGCAGCCCGTGGGCAGGGGGCCCCACAGATACGCAGTATTTT
>TRBJ2-1|TRBV6-5|NA|NA
CASSYSSSSYNEQFF
TGTGCCAGCAGTTACTCGAGTAGCTCCTACAATGAGCAGTTCTTC
>TRBJ1-2|TRBV10-3|NA|NA
CAAGPLPGHQNYGYTF
TGTGCCGCCGGACCACTTCCGGGACACCAAAACTATGGCTACACCTTC
>TRBJ2-7|TRBV4-3|NA|NA
CASSQGLQISYEQYF
TGCGCCAGCAGCCAAGGACTCCAAATTTCCTACGAGCAGTACTTC
>TRBJ2-3|TRBV30|NA|TRBD1
CAWSTGAGADTQYF
TGTGCCTGGAGCACAGGGGCAGGGGCAGATACGCAGTATTTT
>TRBJ1-2|TRBV4-1|once|NA
CASSQDHRVDGYTF
TGCGCCAGCAGCCAAGATCATAGAGTAGATGGCTACACCTTC
>TRBJ2-2|TRBV29-1|once|NA
CSVEEGAKANTGELFF
TGCAGCGTTGAAGAGGGGGCGAAGGCGAACACCGGGGAGCTGTTTTTT
>TRBJ2-7|TRBV9|NA|NA
CASSPRLGNEQYF
TGTGCCAGCAGCCCCCGACTGGGTAACGAGCAGTACTTC